This T cell receptor (beta chain) was sequenced for a study of response to subunit inactivated influenza vaccine. Whole-study results and caveats: Seasonal influenza vaccination, on each occasion, was suggested by the authors to recruit few new T cells.

This clonotype was recorded a few times. Its antigen remains unknown. TCRdb reprocessed the RT-PCR reads via MiXCR and lists one record per CDR3 protein. The data show under 750,000 distinct CDR3 sequences, around 11% seen once. The J segment lost 8 bases and the V segment lost 2 bases, leaving 9 bases of the junction unmatched. The CDR3 is made up of 16 amino acids. Germline V gene sequence: CDR1 MRHNA, CDR2 SNTAGT. The receptor's source is a middle-aged man who received an inactivated influenza vaccine. This specimen was PBMCs from blood, taken on the day of vaccination. The genes are TRBV6-4 and TRBJ2-1, with 10 bases lining up with TRBD2. The CDR3 DNA follows: TGTGCCAGCAGTGACACCAGCGGGAGGGCCATATATGAGCAGTTCTTC. Translating it yields CASSDTSGRAIYEQFF.